The clone carrying this T cell receptor beta chain was seen more than once but under ten times. Its antigen is not identified. This entry belongs to a study of T cell responses to AZD1222 COVID-19 vaccine. Notes on the study in general: Donors were mostly white British, more females; clonal diversity possibly underestimated. In all cases, repertoires were sampled only after the peak T cell response.

Assay: immunoSEQ multiplex PCR; the TCRdb copy retains only in-frame clones and omits some. Here the sample spans roughly 150,000 clones, around nine tenths being singletons. This TCR was recovered from an adult who received the AZD1222 COVID-19 vaccine. The starting material was peripheral blood, obtained 28 days after the second AZD1222 dose.

CDR3 DNA: TGTGCCAGCAGCTTGATACAGGGGGCGTTTGGAAACACCATATATTTT. This sequence encodes CASSLIQGAFGNTIYF. This sequence joins TRBV7-9 and TRBJ1-3, with 9 bases fitting TRBD1. The CDR3 totals 16 residues. The germline V gene has CDR1 SEHNR and CDR2 FQNEAQ (reference sequence). The V and J ends lost 3 bases and 3 bases, in that order; junction bases with no gene match: 6.